This T cell receptor (beta chain) originates from a study of shared clonotypes between healthy human individuals. Study-wide results and limits: Exclusively blood specimens were collected; tissue repertoires likely differ. Lower generation probabilities were found for non-shared clonotypes than for those shared by all four donors.

The CDR3 contains 13 residues. Germline CDR1 reads MNHNS; CDR2 reads SASEGT. V shed 6 bases and J 4 bases; nucleotides not matched to a gene: 3. On this clone itself: Its antigen is not known. Other DNA sequences in this sample translate to the same CDR3.

An assay was performed, and its level was deep. Some clones are missing from TCRdb's copy, which holds only in-frame ones; the method was immunoSEQ multiplex PCR. Here the sample spans more than 2 million clones, 90% to 95% being singletons. Subsets obtained from CD4+ cells comprised CD45RA+ naive and CD45RA-negative memory cells. The sequence was collected from a man aged 18 to 29 in good health. This chain uses TRBV6-1 with TRBJ1-2; 9 bases are a match to TRBD1. The sample was naive CD4+ T cells sorted from blood. Subset indicated: CD45RA+ positively selected. CDR3 region: CASRGTGPYGYTF. The CDR3 bases are TGTGCCAGCAGAGGGACAGGGCCCTATGGCTACACCTTC.